The 6 T cell receptor beta chains presented below share a single source sample, sequenced in a study of T-cell memory formation after mild COVID-19. TCRdb reanalysed the 5' RACE reads using MiXCR and keeps one entry per CDR3 protein. The sample yields 360,000 or so distinct CDR3 sequences, approximately 27% seen once. Sequenced: PBMCs or a T cell subset sorted from them (not recorded which). The receptors derive from an adult woman who had mild COVID-19 (a few samples of this study predate the infection). Cell type and time point are not known.

This CDR3 reads CASRKPGGGEAFF. The CDR3 nucleotides read TGCGCCAGCAGAAAACCGGGTGGGGGGGAAGCTTTCTTT. The chain uses TRBV5-1 and TRBJ1-1; the D gene is possibly TRBD1 (5 bases). The CDR3 totals 13 residues. CDR1 is SGHRS and CDR2 is YFSETQ in the germline V gene. The V and J ends lost 5 bases and 8 bases respectively, with 16 bases between them.

The rearrangement joins TRBV15 to TRBJ2-3, with TRBD2 matching over 14 bases. V lost 4 bases to trimming and J lost 1 base; unmatched junction nucleotides: 13. The CDR3 length is 20 residues. Germline CDR1 LNHNV, CDR2 YYDKDF (reference sequence). The CDR3 loop reads CATSTLGLAGADGGTDTQYF. In DNA, the CDR3 is TGTGCCACCAGCACGTTGGGACTAGCGGGAGCGGATGGCGGCACAGATACGCAGTATTTT.

A few counts support this clonotype. One end of the junction varies from germline; a read error may be responsible. This chain links TRBV7-7 with TRBJ1-1; no clear D gene. CDR1 and CDR2 (germline): SSHAT, FNYEAQ (reference sequence). This CDR3 is 11 amino acids long. The CDR3: CASTDATEAFF. For the CDR3, the DNA is TGTGCTAGCACGGACGCCACTGAAGCTTTCTTT.

This clonotype was detected only a few times. CDR3 protein: CASSESGGAPDQETQYF. CDR3 nucleotides: TGTGCCAGCAGTGAGAGCGGGGGGGCTCCGGATCAAGAGACCCAGTACTTC. V is TRBV2 and J is TRBJ2-5; TRBD2 aligns across 10 bases. Unmatched junction bases numbered 9, after V lost 3 bases and J lost 2 bases. CDR1 is SNHLY and CDR2 is FYNNEI in the germline V gene. The CDR3 totals 17 residues.

This chain joins TRBV11-2 and TRBJ1-5, with TRBD1 as a possible D gene (6 bases). The CDR3 totals 16 residues. V dropped 0 bases and J dropped 1 base, with 10 bases sitting between them. Germline loops: CDR1 SGHAT, CDR2 FQNNGV. In DNA form, the CDR3 reads TGTGCCAGCAGCTTAGACGGGGGCGGGAGCAATCAGCCCCAGCATTTT. This translates into CASSLDGGGSNQPQHF.

This clonotype has just a few counts. The genes are TRBV7-2 and TRBJ2-7; D remains unclear. CDR1 and CDR2 from the germline V gene are SGHTA and FQGNSA. V was pared by 0 bases and J by 2 bases, with 11 bases between. This CDR3 comprises 15 residues. CDR3 sequence (DNA): TGTGCCAGCAGCTTAGCGTCGGCCCTAGCCTACGAGCAGTACTTC. Its translation: CASSLASALAYEQYF.